This TCR beta chain was documented in a study of cytomegalovirus exposure and HLA in healthy donors. Study details: Falling in the Caucasian-associated ancestry cluster were about four fifths of around 370 genotyped donors.

Primers for the PCR totalled 60 Vbeta and 13 Jbeta. Method: immunoSEQ multiplex PCR; TCRdb's copy keeps in-frame clones and lacks some. This sample yields about 130,000 clones, of which about 79% are seen a single time; roughly 2% belongs to the top ten. The length of the CDR3 is 13 residues. Trimming cost V 1 base and J 6 bases, with 9 bases left between them. Germline CDR1 is SGHTA and CDR2 is FQGNSA. V usage is TRBV7-2 and J usage is TRBJ1-2; the D gene is possibly TRBD1 (5 bases). The sequence derives from a man aged 18 to 29 in good health and CMV-seronegative. Sequences were obtained from PBMCs. The CDR3 DNA reads as TGTGCCAGCAGCTTAGTCCAGGGCCATGGCTACACCTTC. It translates to CASSLVQGHGYTF.